This T cell receptor (beta chain) was captured in a study of high-grade serous ovarian cancer treatment subgroups. The table came from immunoSEQ multiplex PCR; TCRdb's copy has only in-frame clones and leaves some out. The data contain around 20,000 clones, about three quarters of them singletons. The tumor samples were collected prior to definitive surgery or chemotherapy. Germline V gene data show CDR1 as ENHRY and CDR2 as SYGVKD. This CDR3 has 14 residues. With 6 bases clipped from V and 5 bases from J, the junction kept 8 bases outside the gene matches. The chain links TRBV10-3 to TRBJ2-7, with TRBD1 matching 9 bases. This clonotype originated in a human donor with high-grade serous ovarian cancer. The sequencing input was tumor tissue. CDR3 sequence reads: CAISPRDRDHEQYF. The CDR3 region has the DNA TGTGCCATCAGCCCCCGGGACAGGGACCACGAGCAGTACTTC.